The 17 T cell receptor beta chains below come from one sample, sequenced in a study of T cells in Graves' hyperthyroidism and ophthalmopathy. Amplification targeted TCR beta CDR3 regions from RNA transcripts. A first-round RT-PCR of the TCR CDR3 used the HTBI primer set. TCRdb independently ran MiXCR on the multiplex PCR reads; one entry per CDR3 protein. The data show roughly 500,000 distinct CDR3 sequences, with about 45% seen just once and roughly 45% held by the top ten. The specimen was peripheral blood or thyroid tissue (not recorded which). The source is an adult woman with Graves' disease, either hyperthyroidism or ophthalmopathy (not recorded which).

The CDR3 reads CASRSRGNQPQHF. CDR3 in DNA: TGTGCCAGCAGGTCCAGGGGCAATCAGCCCCAGCATTTT. The rearrangement links TRBV2 to TRBJ1-5, with D possibly TRBD1 on 5 matching bases. The CDR3 spans 13 residues. V shed 6 bases and J shed 2 bases, with 8 bases lying between them. Germline CDR1 reads SNHLY; CDR2 reads FYNNEI.

DNA for the CDR3: TGTGCCAGCAGCTTAACAAGGGACACGAACACTGAAGCTTTCTTT. This gives the protein CASSLTRDTNTEAFF. This chain uses TRBV7-2 with TRBJ1-1; D is possibly TRBD1 (6 bases). The CDR3 contains 15 residues. Trimming cost V 2 bases and J 1 base, with 11 bases left between them. In germline, CDR1 is SGHTA, CDR2 FQGNSA.

This chain joins TRBV10-2 and TRBJ2-6; D unclear. Trimming shortened V by 0 bases and J by 2 bases, and 5 bases separated the two germline ends. The germline V gene has CDR1 WSHSY and CDR2 SAAADI. The CDR3 length is 15 residues. The CDR3 loop reads CASSESPPGANVLTF. CDR3 coding DNA: TGCGCCAGCAGTGAGTCCCCTCCTGGGGCCAACGTCCTGACTTTC.

This chain links TRBV20-1 with TRBJ1-4; 9 bases align to TRBD1. This CDR3 has 14 amino acids. Trimming removed 1 base from V and 10 bases from J; junction bases left unmatched: 7. The germline gives CDR1 DFQATT, CDR2 SNEGSKA (reference sequence). The CDR3 sequence is CSARGDREFGKLFF. As DNA, the CDR3 is TGCAGTGCTAGAGGGGACAGGGAATTTGGAAAACTGTTTTTT.

This clonotype has at least ten counts. CDR3 bases: TGTGCCAGCAGGAGGGGACAGGTGGAGACCCAGTACTTC. The encoded protein is CASRRGQVETQYF. The V and J genes are TRBV2 and TRBJ2-5, with 8 nucleotides matching TRBD1. The CDR3 extends over 13 amino acids. V lost 6 bases to trimming and J lost 5 bases; unmatched junction nucleotides: 5. Per the germline V gene, CDR1 is SNHLY and CDR2 is FYNNEI.

The V call is TRBV6-6, the J call TRBJ2-2; 7 bases match TRBD2. The CDR3 spans 13 residues. With 6 bases clipped from V and 6 bases from J, the junction kept 4 bases outside the gene matches. Germline V gene lookup returns CDR1 MNHNY and CDR2 SVGAGI (reference sequence). The CDR3 loop is CASRRTSAGELFF. CDR3 nucleotide sequence: TGTGCCAGCAGGCGAACTAGCGCCGGGGAGCTGTTTTTT.

This clonotype was found a few times. This chain links TRBV5-8 with TRBJ2-7, with 12 bases fitting TRBD1. This CDR3 is 15 amino acids long. V dropped 4 bases and J dropped 6; count of bases not matched to a gene: 8. CDR1 is SGHTS and CDR2 is YDEGEE in the germline V gene. CDR3 DNA sequence: TGTGCCAGCAGCCCCCTGGGACAGGGGGCTTCCGAGCAGTACTTC. It specifies CASSPLGQGASEQYF.

This clonotype appeared a few times. V is TRBV10-3 and J is TRBJ2-1; D not certain. V lost 0 bases, J lost 5 bases, and 8 bases lay in between. This CDR3 contains 14 residues. Looked up from germline, CDR1 is ENHRY and CDR2 is SYGVKD. For the CDR3, the DNA is TGTGCCATCAGTGAGTCGGGCCGCAACAATGAGCAGTTCTTC. This codes for CAISESGRNNEQFF.

A word on this clonotype: A much larger clone differs from this one at a single base, so this may be a read error. This chain joins TRBV7-9 and TRBJ1-1; D may be TRBD1 (6 bases). Germline V gene data show CDR1 as SEHNR and CDR2 as FQNEAQ (reference sequence). V lost 1 base and J lost 10, with 16 bases in between. CDR3 length equals 14 residues. The CDR3 reads CASSLGGAHLTAFF. The CDR3 coding sequence is TGTGCCAGCAGCTTAGGGGGGGCCCACCTGACAGCTTTCTTT.

This clonotype was counted a single time. One junction end does not reproduce the germline sequence, and a read error may be involved. The chain carries TRBV5-1 and TRBJ1-5; no clear D. The CDR3 extends over 15 amino acids. Germline V gene data show CDR1 as SGHRS and CDR2 as YFSETQ. CDR3 nucleotide sequence: TGCGCCAGCAGCCCCGACGGAGTTAGCAATCGGCCCCAGCATTTT. It encodes CASSPDGVSNRPQHF.

This clonotype came up many times. This rearrangement joins TRBV25-1 to TRBJ2-7; D unclear. Trimming cost V 1 base and J 6 bases, with 10 bases left between them. This CDR3 is 13 amino acids long. The germline V gene encodes CDR1 MGHDK and CDR2 SYGVNS. As DNA, the CDR3 is TGTGCCAGCAGTGAATTCCCACTAATCGAGCAGTACTTC. This codes for CASSEFPLIEQYF.

This clonotype was observed at least ten times. J is TRBJ1-5 and V is TRBV6-1; D gene uncertain. Trimming removed 2 bases at V and 6 bases at J, with 8 bases between. Per the germline V gene, CDR1 is MNHNS and CDR2 is SASEGT. The CDR3 has 13 amino acids. DNA for the CDR3: TGTGCCAGCAGTGAACTAGGTTTTCAGCCCCAGCATTTT. It is translated as CASSELGFQPQHF.

The chain carries TRBV6-2 or TRBV6-3 and TRBJ2-7; TRBD1 might be the D (7 bases). The germline V and J ends were trimmed by 8 bases and 6 bases, with 11 bases remaining between them. Germline V gene lookup returns CDR1 MNHEY and CDR2 SVGEGT. The CDR3 sequence is 11 residues long. Here the CDR3 DNA reads TGTGCCAGCGAGCAGGGGGGCGAGCAGTACTTC. Its translation: CASEQGGEQYF.

The chain combines TRBV12-3 or TRBV12-4 with TRBJ1-1, with D perhaps matching TRBD1 (6 bases). With 7 bases removed from V and 4 bases from J, the gap between germline ends came to 10 bases. This CDR3 is 12 amino acids long. Here the CDR3 reads CASNTGSTEAFF. CDR3 DNA: TGTGCCAGCAACACAGGGTCCACTGAAGCTTTCTTT.

This clonotype was seen more than once but under ten times. The V gene is TRBV5-8, the J gene TRBJ1-1; 10 bases align to TRBD1. The CDR3 loop spans 16 amino acids. Germline V gene lookup returns CDR1 SGHTS and CDR2 YDEGEE. The junction had 11 bases not matched to a gene; V was cut back by 3 bases and J by 6 bases. The CDR3 DNA sequence: TGTGCCAGCAGCTCCTTAGGGACAGGGGAGGAGGCTGAAGCTTTCTTT. This gives the protein CASSSLGTGEEAEAFF.

Concerning this clonotype: A junction boundary mismatches the germline segment, possibly from a read error. The chain carries TRBV25-1 and TRBJ1-1, with D maybe TRBD1 (5 bases). Germline V gene data show CDR1 as MGHDK and CDR2 as SYGVNS. This CDR3 region has 13 residues. For the CDR3, the DNA is TGTGCCGGCAGCGTCGACAGAAGCACTGAAGCCTTCTTT. It is translated as CAGSVDRSTEAFF.

This clonotype has more than one count but fewer than ten. This sequence joins TRBV6-6 and TRBJ2-2; tentative D call: TRBD1 (6 bases). Trimming removed 6 bases from V and 1 base from J, with 12 bases in between. Germline V gives CDR1 MNHNY, CDR2 SVGAGI (reference sequence). This CDR3 comprises 15 residues. The CDR3 region is CASSPGTRNTGELFF. CDR3 DNA: TGTGCCAGCAGCCCCGGGACACGGAACACCGGGGAGCTGTTTTTT.